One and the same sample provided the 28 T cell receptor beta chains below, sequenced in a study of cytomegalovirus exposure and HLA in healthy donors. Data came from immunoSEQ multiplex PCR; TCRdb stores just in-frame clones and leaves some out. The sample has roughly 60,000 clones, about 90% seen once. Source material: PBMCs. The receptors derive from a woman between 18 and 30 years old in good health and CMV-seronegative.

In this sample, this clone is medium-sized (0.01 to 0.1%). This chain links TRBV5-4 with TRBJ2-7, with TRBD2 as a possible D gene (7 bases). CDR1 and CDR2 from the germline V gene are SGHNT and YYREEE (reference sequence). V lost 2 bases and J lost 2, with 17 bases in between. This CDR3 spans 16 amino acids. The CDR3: CASSFSRGGYTYEQYF. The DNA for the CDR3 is TGTGCCAGCAGCTTTTCTCGCGGGGGCTACACCTACGAGCAGTACTTC.

The CDR3 protein is CASSLFYPSGTPGEQFF. The CDR3 bases are TGTGCCAGCAGTTTATTTTATCCTAGCGGGACCCCAGGGGAGCAGTTCTTC. The chain joins TRBV27 to TRBJ2-1, with TRBD2 matching 9 bases. This CDR3 is built from 17 residues. With V trimmed by 1 base and J by 10 bases, 14 bases remained unmatched. Germline-derived CDR1 and CDR2 are MNHEY and SMNVEV (reference sequence).

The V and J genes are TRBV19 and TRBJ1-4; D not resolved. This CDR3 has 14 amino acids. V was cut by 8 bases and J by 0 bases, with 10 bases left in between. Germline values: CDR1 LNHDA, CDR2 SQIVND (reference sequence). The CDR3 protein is CASSEGSTNEKLFF. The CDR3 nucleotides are TGTGCCAGTTCCGAGGGCTCAACTAATGAAAAACTGTTTTTT. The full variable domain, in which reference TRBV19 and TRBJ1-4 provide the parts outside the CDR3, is DGGITQSPKYLFRKEGQNVTLSCEQNLNHDAMYWYRQDPGQGLRLIYYSQIVNDFQKGDIAEGYSVSREKKESFPLTVTSAQKNPTAFYLCASSEGSTNEKLFFGSGTQLSVL.

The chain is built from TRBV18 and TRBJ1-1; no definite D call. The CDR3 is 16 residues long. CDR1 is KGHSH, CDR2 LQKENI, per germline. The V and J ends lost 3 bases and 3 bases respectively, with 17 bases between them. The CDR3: CASSPAPTHIDTEAFF. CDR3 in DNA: TGTGCCAGCTCACCCGCCCCGACACATATCGACACTGAAGCTTTCTTT.

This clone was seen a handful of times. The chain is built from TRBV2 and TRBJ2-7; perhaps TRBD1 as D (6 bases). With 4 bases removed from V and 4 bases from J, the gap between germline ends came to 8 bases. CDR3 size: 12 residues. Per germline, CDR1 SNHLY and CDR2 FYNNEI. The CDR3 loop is CASSAQGYEQYF. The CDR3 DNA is TGTGCCAGCAGTGCACAGGGATACGAGCAGTACTTC. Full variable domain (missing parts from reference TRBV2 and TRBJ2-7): EPEVTQTPSHQVTQMGQEVILRCVPISNHLYFYWYRQILGQKVEFLVSFYNNEISEKSEIFDDQFSVERPDGSNFTLKIRSTKLEDSAMYFCASSAQGYEQYFGPGTRLTVT.

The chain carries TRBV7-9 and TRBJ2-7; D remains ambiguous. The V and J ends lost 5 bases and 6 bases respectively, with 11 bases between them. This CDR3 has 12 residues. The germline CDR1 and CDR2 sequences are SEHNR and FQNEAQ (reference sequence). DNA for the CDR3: TGTGCCAGCAGCCTTACTGGTAGCGAGCAGTACTTC. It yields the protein CASSLTGSEQYF.

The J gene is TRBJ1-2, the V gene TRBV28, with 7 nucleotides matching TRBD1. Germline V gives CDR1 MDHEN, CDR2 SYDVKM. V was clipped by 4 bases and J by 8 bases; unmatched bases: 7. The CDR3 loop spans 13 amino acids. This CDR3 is CASSYRAGGGYTF. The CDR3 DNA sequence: TGTGCCAGCAGTTATCGGGCAGGGGGGGGCTACACCTTC.

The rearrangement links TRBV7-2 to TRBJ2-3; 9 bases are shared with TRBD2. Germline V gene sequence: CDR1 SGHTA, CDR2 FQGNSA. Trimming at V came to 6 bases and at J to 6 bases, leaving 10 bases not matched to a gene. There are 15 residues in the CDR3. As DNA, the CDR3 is TGTGCCAGCAGATCCCCGGGACTAGCATCTGATACGCAGTATTTT. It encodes CASRSPGLASDTQYF.

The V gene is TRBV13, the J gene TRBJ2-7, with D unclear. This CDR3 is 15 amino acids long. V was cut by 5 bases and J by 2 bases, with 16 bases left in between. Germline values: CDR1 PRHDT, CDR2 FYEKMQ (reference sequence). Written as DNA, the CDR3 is TGTGCCAGCAGCCCCGGGTCTGGCGGAACCTACGAGCAGTACTTC. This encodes CASSPGSGGTYEQYF.

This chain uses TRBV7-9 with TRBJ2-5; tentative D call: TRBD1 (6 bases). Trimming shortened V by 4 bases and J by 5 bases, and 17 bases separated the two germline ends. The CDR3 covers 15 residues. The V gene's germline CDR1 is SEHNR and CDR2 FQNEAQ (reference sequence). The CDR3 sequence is CASSYIQGGLETQYF. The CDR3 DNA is TGTGCCAGCAGCTACATACAGGGTGGGTTGGAGACCCAGTACTTC.

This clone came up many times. CDR3 sequence reads: CASSRDTSNTGELFF. DNA for the CDR3: TGCGCCAGCAGCCGGGACACGTCGAACACCGGGGAGCTGTTTTTT. V and J are TRBV10-1 and TRBJ2-2; TRBD1 might be the D (6 bases). CDR1 and CDR2 (germline): WNHNN, SYGVQD (reference sequence). The CDR3 runs to 15 residues. Trimming removed 6 bases from V and 0 bases from J, with 11 bases in between.

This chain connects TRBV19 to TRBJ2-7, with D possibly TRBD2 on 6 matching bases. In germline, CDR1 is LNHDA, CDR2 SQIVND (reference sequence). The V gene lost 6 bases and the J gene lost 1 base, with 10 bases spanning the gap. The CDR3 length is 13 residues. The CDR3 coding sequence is TGTGCCAGTAGCAGCGGGTTATCCTACGAGCAGTACTTC. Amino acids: CASSSGLSYEQYF.

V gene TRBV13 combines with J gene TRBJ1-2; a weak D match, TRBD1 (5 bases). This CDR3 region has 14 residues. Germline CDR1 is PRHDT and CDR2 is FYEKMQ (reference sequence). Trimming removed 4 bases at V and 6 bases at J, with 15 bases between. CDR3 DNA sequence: TGTGCCAGCAGCTCAGGACCGGGGGGAAATGGCTACACCTTC. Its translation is CASSSGPGGNGYTF. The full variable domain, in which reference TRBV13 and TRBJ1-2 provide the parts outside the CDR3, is AAGVIQSPRHLIKEKRETATLKCYPIPRHDTVYWYQQGPGQDPQFLISFYEKMQSDKGSIPDRFSAQQFSDYHSELNMSSLELGDSALYFCASSSGPGGNGYTFGSGTRLTVV.

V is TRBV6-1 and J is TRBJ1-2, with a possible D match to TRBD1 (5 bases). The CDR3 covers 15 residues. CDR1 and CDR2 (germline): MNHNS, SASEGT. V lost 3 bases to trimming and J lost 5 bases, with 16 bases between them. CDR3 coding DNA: TGTGCCAGCAGTGAGGCGGGGGGGGGTTTTTATGGCTACACCTTC. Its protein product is CASSEAGGGFYGYTF.

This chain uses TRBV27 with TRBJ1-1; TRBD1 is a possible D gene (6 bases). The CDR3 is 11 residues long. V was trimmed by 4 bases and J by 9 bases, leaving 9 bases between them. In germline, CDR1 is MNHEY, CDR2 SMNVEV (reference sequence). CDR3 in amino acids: CASSSGAKAFF. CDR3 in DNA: TGTGCCAGCAGTTCAGGGGCGAAAGCTTTCTTT.

The CDR3 nucleotides read TGTGCCAGCAGCAAAGATTGTTTATATGAGCAGTTCTTC. Encoded protein: CASSKDCLYEQFF. The gene calls are TRBV21-1 and TRBJ2-1; the table's TRBD2 call for D was not verified on the DNA. TRBV21-1 is noted as a pseudogene. The CDR3 extends over 13 amino acids.

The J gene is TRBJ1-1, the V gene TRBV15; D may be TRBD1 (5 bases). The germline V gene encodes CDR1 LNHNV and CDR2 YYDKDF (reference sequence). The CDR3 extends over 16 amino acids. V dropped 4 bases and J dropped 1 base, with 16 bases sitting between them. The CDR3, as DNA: TGTGCCACCAGCAATATTCCCCAGGGTCGGAACACTGAAGCTTTCTTT. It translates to CATSNIPQGRNTEAFF.

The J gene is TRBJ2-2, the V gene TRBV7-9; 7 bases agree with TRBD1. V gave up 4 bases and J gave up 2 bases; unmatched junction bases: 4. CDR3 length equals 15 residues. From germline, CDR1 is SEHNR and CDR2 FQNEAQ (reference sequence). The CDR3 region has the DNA TGTGCCAGCAGCTCCGGGACAGCTAACACCGGGGAGCTGTTTTTT. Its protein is CASSSGTANTGELFF.

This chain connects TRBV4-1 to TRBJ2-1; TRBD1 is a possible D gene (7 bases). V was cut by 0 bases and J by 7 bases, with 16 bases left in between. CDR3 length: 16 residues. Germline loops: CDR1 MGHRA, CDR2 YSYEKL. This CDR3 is CASSQDPRAGGNEQFF. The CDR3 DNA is TGCGCCAGCAGCCAAGATCCGCGGGCAGGGGGGAATGAGCAGTTCTTC.

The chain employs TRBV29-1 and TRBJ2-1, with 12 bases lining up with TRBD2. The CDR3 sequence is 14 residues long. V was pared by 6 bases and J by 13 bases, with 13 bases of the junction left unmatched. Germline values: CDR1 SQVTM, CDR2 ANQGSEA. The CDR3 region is CSVSIRLAGAGQFF. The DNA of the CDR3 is TGCAGCGTCTCAATTAGACTAGCGGGGGCGGGACAGTTCTTC.

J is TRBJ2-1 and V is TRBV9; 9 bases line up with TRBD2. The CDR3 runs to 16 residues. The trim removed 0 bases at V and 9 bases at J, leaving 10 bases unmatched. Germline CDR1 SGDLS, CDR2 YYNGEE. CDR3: CASSVEERGLAGEQFF. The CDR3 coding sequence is TGTGCCAGCAGCGTAGAGGAGAGGGGACTAGCAGGTGAGCAGTTCTTC.

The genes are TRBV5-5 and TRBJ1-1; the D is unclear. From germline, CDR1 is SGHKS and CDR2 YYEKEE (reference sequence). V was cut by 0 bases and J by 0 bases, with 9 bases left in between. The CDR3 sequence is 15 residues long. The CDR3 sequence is CASSLALQLNTEAFF. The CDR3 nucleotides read TGTGCCAGCAGCTTGGCCTTACAGCTGAACACTGAAGCTTTCTTT.

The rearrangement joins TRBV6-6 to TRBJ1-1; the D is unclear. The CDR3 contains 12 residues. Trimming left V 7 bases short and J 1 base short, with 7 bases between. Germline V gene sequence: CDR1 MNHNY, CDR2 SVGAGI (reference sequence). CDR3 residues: CASKGANTEAFF. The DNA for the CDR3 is TGTGCCAGCAAGGGAGCGAACACTGAAGCTTTCTTT.

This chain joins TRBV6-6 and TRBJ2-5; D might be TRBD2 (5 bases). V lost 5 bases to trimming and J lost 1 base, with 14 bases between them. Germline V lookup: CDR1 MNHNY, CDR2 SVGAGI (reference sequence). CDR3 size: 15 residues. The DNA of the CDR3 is TGTGCCAGCAGTGCAGAAAACGAGGGCCAAGAGACCCAGTACTTC. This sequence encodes CASSAENEGQETQYF.

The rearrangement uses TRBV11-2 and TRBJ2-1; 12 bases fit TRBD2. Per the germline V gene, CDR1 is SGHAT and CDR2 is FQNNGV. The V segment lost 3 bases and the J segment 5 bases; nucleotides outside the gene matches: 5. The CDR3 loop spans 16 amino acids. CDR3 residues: CASSFLASGRDNEQFF. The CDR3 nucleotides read TGTGCCAGCAGCTTCCTGGCTAGCGGGAGGGACAATGAGCAGTTCTTC.

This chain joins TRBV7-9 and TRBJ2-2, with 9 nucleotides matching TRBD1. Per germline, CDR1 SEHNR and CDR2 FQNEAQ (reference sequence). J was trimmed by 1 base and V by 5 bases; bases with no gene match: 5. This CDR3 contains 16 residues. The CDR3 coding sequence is TGTGCCAGCAGCCCGTGGGGACAGGGGAACACCGGGGAGCTGTTTTTT. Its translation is CASSPWGQGNTGELFF.

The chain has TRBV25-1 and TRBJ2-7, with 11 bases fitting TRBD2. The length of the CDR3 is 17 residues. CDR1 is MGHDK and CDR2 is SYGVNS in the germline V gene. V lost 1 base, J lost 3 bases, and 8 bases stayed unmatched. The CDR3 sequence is CASSESASSGGYYEQYF. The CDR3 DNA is TGTGCCAGCAGTGAATCGGCCTCTAGCGGGGGGTACTACGAGCAGTACTTC.

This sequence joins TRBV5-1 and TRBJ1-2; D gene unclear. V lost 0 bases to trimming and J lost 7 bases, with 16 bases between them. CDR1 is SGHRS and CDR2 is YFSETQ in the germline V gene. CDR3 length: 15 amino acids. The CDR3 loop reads CASSLAEGARGGYTF. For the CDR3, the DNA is TGCGCCAGCAGCTTGGCCGAAGGAGCTCGAGGTGGCTACACCTTC.